The rows below give T cell receptor beta chains drawn from one sample of a study of T cells in Graves' hyperthyroidism and ophthalmopathy. TCRdb re-analysed the multiplex PCR reads in MiXCR, keeping a single row per CDR3 protein. The sample lists fewer than 900,000 distinct CDR3 sequences, approximately 19% occurring once. The sequenced material came from blood. The receptors derive from a woman in her forties or fifties with Graves' hyperthyroidism that later progressed to Graves' ophthalmopathy. CDR3s leave out the opening cysteine and the closing phenylalanine or tryptophan.

j_call: TRBJ2-1; v_call: TRBV19; cdr3_aa: ASRNTNSYNEQF
j_call: TRBJ2-3; v_call: TRBV29-1; cdr3_aa: SVGRNSQDTQY
j_call: TRBJ2-5; v_call: TRBV11-2; cdr3_aa: ASSLLGSETQY
j_call: TRBJ2-3; v_call: TRBV25-1; cdr3_aa: ASPRGVGLAGATDTQY
j_call: TRBJ1-5; v_call: TRBV7-2; cdr3_aa: ASSLESWGNQPQH
j_call: TRBJ2-5; v_call: TRBV18; cdr3_aa: ASSPSDGETQY
j_call: TRBJ2-7; v_call: TRBV10-3; cdr3_aa: AISEGLSYEQY
j_call: TRBJ2-2; v_call: TRBV6-1; cdr3_aa: ATLSSGGANTGELF
j_call: TRBJ2-1; v_call: TRBV18; cdr3_aa: ASSPRELKSYNEQF
j_call: TRBJ2-3; v_call: TRBV5-4; cdr3_aa: ASSQWGGIDTQY
j_call: TRBJ2-3; v_call: TRBV6-1; cdr3_aa: ASSQQETDTQY
j_call: TRBJ2-3; v_call: TRBV5-5; cdr3_aa: ASSTGLAGGLDTQY
j_call: TRBJ1-2; v_call: TRBV7-3; cdr3_aa: ASSSGQTYGYT
j_call: TRBJ2-5; v_call: TRBV20-1; cdr3_aa: SAILAGASETQY
j_call: TRBJ2-7; v_call: TRBV6-1; cdr3_aa: ASRKGQWDEQY
j_call: TRBJ2-7; v_call: TRBV20-1; cdr3_aa: SADYRDPVYEQY
j_call: TRBJ1-2; v_call: TRBV27; cdr3_aa: ASRTNWDGGSDYGYT
j_call: TRBJ1-2; v_call: TRBV28; cdr3_aa: ASSSTSDRTGEGYT
j_call: TRBJ1-2; v_call: TRBV12-3/TRBV12-4; cdr3_aa: ASSPRTGVGYGYT
j_call: TRBJ1-2; v_call: TRBV15; cdr3_aa: ATSRDQGVVYGYT
j_call: TRBJ2-1; v_call: TRBV7-9; cdr3_aa: ASSALGWLDYNEQF
j_call: TRBJ2-4; v_call: TRBV7-2; cdr3_aa: ASSFKGSNIQY
j_call: TRBJ2-1; v_call: TRBV4-3; cdr3_aa: ASSQGWAGERSYNEQF
j_call: TRBJ1-3; v_call: TRBV30; cdr3_aa: ALRLGPGNTIY